The TCR beta chain described here comes from a study of blood T cell repertoires in COVID-19. The overall study: From T cells, B-cell-depleted T cells, or PBMCs came the material, which was cDNA or gDNA.

Source study methods: Cell counts per sample came from amplifying reference gene primers. The data were produced by immunoSEQ multiplex PCR, yet TCRdb's version contains in-frame clones alone and is incomplete. D and trimming were read from the DNA, whereas the V and J calls and clone size are those reported in that table. The sample carries fewer than 250,000 clones, over 80% recorded once. The trim removed 2 bases at V and 5 bases at J, leaving 3 bases unmatched. CDR3 length: 14 amino acids. In germline, CDR1 is SGHTA, CDR2 FQGTGA. It was during active infection that Seattle patients were enrolled and then longitudinally followed.

Sequences were obtained from peripheral blood. The clonotype originates from a man aged 60 to 75 with COVID-19, enrolled during active disease. The chain is built from TRBV7-3 and TRBJ2-7, with 10 nucleotides matching TRBD1. Here the CDR3 reads CASSLVGQGNEQYF. In nucleotides, the CDR3 is TGTGCCAGCAGCTTAGTGGGACAGGGGAACGAGCAGTACTTC.